This entry lists 23 T cell receptor beta chains sequenced from one sample in a study of T cells expressing NK-cell markers. TCRdb processed the 5' RACE reads again and assigns one entry to each CDR3 protein, with no DNA. Here the sample table reports about 460,000 distinct CDR3 sequences. What was sequenced was blood T cells: a sorted CD56 or NKG2C T cell subset, CD4+ or CD8+ T cells, or bulk PBMC T cells (not recorded which). Receptors were obtained from a woman in her forties or fifties in good health.

CDR3 in amino acids: CASRGSRSSTDTQYF. The J gene is TRBJ2-3, the V gene TRBV14. The CDR3 consists of 15 residues. In germline, CDR1 is SGHDN, CDR2 FVKESK.

This chain connects TRBV10-2 to TRBJ2-1; TCRdb indicates TRBD1, and absent DNA this call remains unverified. The CDR3 has 15 residues. The germline CDR1 and CDR2 sequences are WSHSY and SAAADI. The chain's CDR3 is CASIPTGGGSNEQFF.

This chain joins TRBV27 and TRBJ2-3. Germline V gene data show CDR1 as MNHEY and CDR2 as SMNVEV (reference sequence). CDR3 length: 18 residues. The CDR3 reads CASSLSKLTVDQLNTQYF.

CDR3: CASSLYRGRNEKLFF. The V call is TRBV19, the J call TRBJ1-4; no DNA is available, so the TRBD1 call from TCRdb remains unchecked. The CDR3 runs 15 residues. Germline CDR1 and CDR2: LNHDA and SQIVND (reference sequence).

The rearrangement links TRBV10-3 to TRBJ1-1. CDR1 and CDR2 from the germline V gene are ENHRY and SYGVKD. CDR3 length: 11 residues. The CDR3 here is CAITEEGEAFF.

V usage is TRBV4-2 and J usage is TRBJ2-3. The V gene's germline CDR1 is LGHNA and CDR2 YNFKEQ. The CDR3 extends over 15 amino acids. The CDR3 is CASSPEGTSLDTQYF.

V usage is TRBV9 and J usage is TRBJ2-7; TCRdb designates TRBD1, a call that cannot be tested without DNA. The CDR3 covers 14 residues. The germline CDR1 and CDR2 sequences are SGDLS and YYNGEE. The CDR3 loop reads CASSAGTPGYEQYF.

The rearrangement links TRBV7-8 to TRBJ2-7; TCRdb gives TRBD1 as the D gene, but with no DNA this cannot be confirmed. Germline assignment: CDR1 SGHVS and CDR2 FQNEAQ. This CDR3 has 15 amino acids. The CDR3 sequence is CASRDLGAAGYEQYF. The full variable domain, with the rest looked up from reference TRBV7-8 and TRBJ2-7, is GAGVSQSPRYKVAKRGQDVALRCDPISGHVSLFWYQQALGQGPEFLTYFQNEAQLDKSGLPSDRFFAERPEGSVSTLKIQRTQQEDSAVYLCASRDLGAAGYEQYFGPGTRLTVT.

The chain carries TRBV27 and TRBJ1-2; TCRdb's assignment of TRBD1 cannot be checked, as there is no DNA. The CDR3 loop spans 17 amino acids. CDR1 is MNHEY, CDR2 SMNVEV, per germline (reference sequence). The CDR3 here is CASRSYYGTGENYGYTF.

The chain links TRBV5-1 to TRBJ2-5; TCRdb proposes TRBD2, but this gene call is untestable without DNA. The CDR3 spans 17 residues. CDR1 is SGHRS and CDR2 is YFSETQ in the germline V gene. The CDR3 loop is CASSLDRGTLLGETQYF.

The chain couples TRBV10-1 to TRBJ2-3; TCRdb returns TRBD1, unconfirmable since there is no DNA. Germline values: CDR1 WNHNN, CDR2 SYGVQD (reference sequence). The CDR3 sequence is 15 residues long. This CDR3 is CASSVILGESDTQYF.

The genes are TRBV2 and TRBJ2-7; TCRdb selects TRBD2, and the lack of DNA leaves this call unchecked. The CDR3 consists of 17 residues. Germline lookup yields CDR1 SNHLY and CDR2 FYNNEI. CDR3 residues: CASRARLAGSVIYEQYF. The full variable domain, in which reference TRBV2 and TRBJ2-7 provide the parts outside the CDR3, is EPEVTQTPSHQVTQMGQEVILRCVPISNHLYFYWYRQILGQKVEFLVSFYNNEISEKSEIFDDQFSVERPDGSNFTLKIRSTKLEDSAMYFCASRARLAGSVIYEQYFGPGTRLTVT.

The CDR3 protein is CSATPDHNEQFF. The J gene is TRBJ2-1, the V gene TRBV20-1; TCRdb's D call of TRBD1 is untestable without DNA. The CDR3 is 12 amino acids. The germline gives CDR1 DFQATT, CDR2 SNEGSKA (reference sequence).

This chain connects TRBV3-1 to TRBJ2-7; absent DNA, TCRdb's TRBD1 call cannot be checked. The CDR3 runs to 16 residues. Germline CDR1 LGHDT, CDR2 YNNKEL (reference sequence). The CDR3 reads CASSRKGNRGYGEQYF.

This sequence joins TRBV6-5 and TRBJ2-2; the D gene TCRdb calls, TRBD1, cannot be checked with no DNA. The CDR3 has 17 amino acids. CDR1 and CDR2 from the germline V gene are MNHEY and SVGAGI. CDR3 loop: CASSYGQGLGNTGELFF.

The V call is TRBV10-2, the J call TRBJ1-1; no DNA is available, so the TRBD1 call from TCRdb remains unchecked. The CDR3 is made up of 15 amino acids. The germline CDR1 and CDR2 sequences are WSHSY and SAAADI. The chain's CDR3 is CASTFGGHANTEAFF.

This chain uses TRBV5-1 with TRBJ2-1; TCRdb's D call, TRBD1, is unchecked because there is no DNA. CDR3 size: 14 residues. Germline V gene data show CDR1 as SGHRS and CDR2 as YFSETQ. CDR3 loop: CASSNSPGPDEQFF.

The rearrangement links TRBV20-1 to TRBJ2-2; TCRdb returns TRBD2, unconfirmable since there is no DNA. Looked up from germline, CDR1 is DFQATT and CDR2 is SNEGSKA (reference sequence). The CDR3 runs to 17 residues. CDR3 amino acids: CSARDPRGRANTGELFF.

This rearrangement joins TRBV20-1 to TRBJ1-5. Germline loops: CDR1 DFQATT, CDR2 SNEGSKA (reference sequence). The CDR3 is made up of 16 amino acids. CDR3 region: CSAIYLTGYSNQPQHF.

The CDR3 here is CASSLSERLAEPTGELFF. This chain joins TRBV7-9 and TRBJ2-2; the TRBD2 assignment by TCRdb is unverifiable without DNA. The CDR3 totals 18 residues. Germline CDR1 reads SEHNR; CDR2 reads FQNEAQ (reference sequence).

The chain's CDR3 is CASSLVVGPMNTEAFF. This chain links TRBV5-1 with TRBJ1-1; TCRdb lists TRBD1, though no DNA is available to test this call. The CDR3 is 16 residues long. Germline-derived CDR1 and CDR2 are SGHRS and YFSETQ.

The genes are TRBV7-3 and TRBJ2-6; TCRdb reports TRBD2, a call that lacks DNA to check it against. The CDR3 length is 18 residues. Germline-derived CDR1 and CDR2 are SGHTA and FQGTGA. CDR3 region: CASSKPGLADSGANVLTF.

This chain uses TRBV5-1 with TRBJ2-1. The CDR3 is 13 residues long. Germline CDR1 reads SGHRS; CDR2 reads YFSETQ. This chain's CDR3 is CASSLESWNEQFF.